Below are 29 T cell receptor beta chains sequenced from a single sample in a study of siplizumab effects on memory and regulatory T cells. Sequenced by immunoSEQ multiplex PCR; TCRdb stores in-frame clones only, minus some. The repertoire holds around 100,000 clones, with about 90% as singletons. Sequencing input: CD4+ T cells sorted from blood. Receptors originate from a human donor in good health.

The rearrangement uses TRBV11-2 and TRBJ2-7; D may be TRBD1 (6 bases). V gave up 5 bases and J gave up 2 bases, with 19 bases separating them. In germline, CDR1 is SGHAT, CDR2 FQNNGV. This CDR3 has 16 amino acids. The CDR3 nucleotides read TGTGCCAGCAGCCCTCTCCGGGACACGTCCCCCTACGAGCAGTACTTC. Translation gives CASSPLRDTSPYEQYF. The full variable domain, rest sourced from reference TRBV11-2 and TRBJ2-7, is EAGVAQSPRYKIIEKRQSVAFWCNPISGHATLYWYQQILGQGPKLLIQFQNNGVVDDSQLPKDRFSAERLKGVDSTLKIQPAKLEDSAVYLCASSPLRDTSPYEQYFGPGTRLTVT.

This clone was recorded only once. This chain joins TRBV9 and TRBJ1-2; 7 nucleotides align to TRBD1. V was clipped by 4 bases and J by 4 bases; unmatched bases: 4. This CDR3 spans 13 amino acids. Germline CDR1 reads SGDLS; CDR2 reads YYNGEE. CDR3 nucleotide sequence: TGTGCCAGCAGCCCCACAGGGGTCTATGGCTACACCTTC. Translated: CASSPTGVYGYTF.

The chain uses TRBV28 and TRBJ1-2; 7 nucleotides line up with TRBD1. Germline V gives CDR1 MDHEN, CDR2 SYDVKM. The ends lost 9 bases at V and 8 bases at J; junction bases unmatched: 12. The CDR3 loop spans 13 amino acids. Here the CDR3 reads CARKEGATPGYTF. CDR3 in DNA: TGTGCCAGAAAGGAGGGGGCGACCCCGGGCTACACCTTC.

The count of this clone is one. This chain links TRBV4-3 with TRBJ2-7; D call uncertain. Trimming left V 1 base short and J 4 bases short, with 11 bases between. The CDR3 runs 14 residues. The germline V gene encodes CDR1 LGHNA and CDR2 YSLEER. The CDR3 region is CASSQGLGTYEQYF. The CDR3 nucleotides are TGCGCCAGCAGCCAAGGGCTGGGCACTTACGAGCAGTACTTC.

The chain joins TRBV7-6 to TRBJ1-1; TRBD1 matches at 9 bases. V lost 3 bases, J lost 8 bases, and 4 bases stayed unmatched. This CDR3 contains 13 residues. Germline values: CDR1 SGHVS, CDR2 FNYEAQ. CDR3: CASSFDRGAEAFF. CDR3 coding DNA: TGTGCCAGCAGCTTCGACAGGGGGGCCGAAGCTTTCTTT.

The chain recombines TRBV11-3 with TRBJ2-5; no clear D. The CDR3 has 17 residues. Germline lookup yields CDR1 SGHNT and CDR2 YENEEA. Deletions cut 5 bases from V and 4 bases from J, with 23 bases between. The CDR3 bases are TGTGCCAGCAGCGTTAGCCAGGTTGGGTTCTTGGGAGAGACCCAGTACTTC. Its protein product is CASSVSQVGFLGETQYF.

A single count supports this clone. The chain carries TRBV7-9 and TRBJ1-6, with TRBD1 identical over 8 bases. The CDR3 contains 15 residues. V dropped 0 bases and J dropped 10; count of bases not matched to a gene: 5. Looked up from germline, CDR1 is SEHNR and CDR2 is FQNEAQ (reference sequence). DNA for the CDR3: TGTGCCAGCAGCTTAGCGGACAGGGCGGGATCACCCCTCCACTTT. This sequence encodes CASSLADRAGSPLHF.

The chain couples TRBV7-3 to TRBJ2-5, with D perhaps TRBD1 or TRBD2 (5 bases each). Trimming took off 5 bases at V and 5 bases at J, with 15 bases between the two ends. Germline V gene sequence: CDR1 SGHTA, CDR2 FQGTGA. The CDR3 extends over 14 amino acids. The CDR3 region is CASSPTGPRETQYF. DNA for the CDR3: TGTGCCAGCAGCCCGACGGGGCCGCGGGAGACCCAGTACTTC. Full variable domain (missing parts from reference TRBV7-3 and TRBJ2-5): GAGVSQTPSNKVTEKGKYVELRCDPISGHTALYWYRQSLGQGPEFLIYFQGTGAADDSGLPNDRFFAVRPEGSVSTLKIQRTERGDSAVYLCASSPTGPRETQYFGPGTRLLVL.

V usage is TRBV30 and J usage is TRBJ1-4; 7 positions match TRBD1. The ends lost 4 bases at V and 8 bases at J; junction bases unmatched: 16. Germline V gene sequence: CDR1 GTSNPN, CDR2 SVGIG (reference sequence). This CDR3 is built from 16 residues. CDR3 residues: CAWTTTRTGLGEKLFF. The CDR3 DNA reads TGTGCCTGGACCACTACTAGGACAGGCCTAGGGGAAAAACTGTTTTTT.

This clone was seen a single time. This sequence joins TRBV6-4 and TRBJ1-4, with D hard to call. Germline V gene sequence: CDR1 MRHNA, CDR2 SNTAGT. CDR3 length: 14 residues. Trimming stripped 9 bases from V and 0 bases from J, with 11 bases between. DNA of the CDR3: TGTGCCAGGATGACGGATCCAACTAATGAAAAACTGTTTTTT. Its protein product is CARMTDPTNEKLFF.

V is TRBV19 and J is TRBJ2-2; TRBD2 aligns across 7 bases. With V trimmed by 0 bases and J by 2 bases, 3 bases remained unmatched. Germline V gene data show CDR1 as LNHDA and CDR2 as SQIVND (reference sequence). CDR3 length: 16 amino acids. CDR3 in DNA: TGTGCCAGTAGTATAGAGACTAGCCTAAACACCGGGGAGCTGTTTTTT. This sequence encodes CASSIETSLNTGELFF.

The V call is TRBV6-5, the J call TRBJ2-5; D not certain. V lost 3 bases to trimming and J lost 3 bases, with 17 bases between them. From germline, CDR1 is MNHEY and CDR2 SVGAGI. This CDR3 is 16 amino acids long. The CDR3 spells CASSYSSPLGKETQYF. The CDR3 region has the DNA TGTGCCAGCAGTTATAGTAGCCCGCTAGGAAAAGAGACCCAGTACTTC.

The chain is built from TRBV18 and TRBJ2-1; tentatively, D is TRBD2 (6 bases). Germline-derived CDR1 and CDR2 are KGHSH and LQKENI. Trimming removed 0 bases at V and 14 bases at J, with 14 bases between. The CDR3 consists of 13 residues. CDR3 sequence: CASSPPSAGGKFF. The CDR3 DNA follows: TGTGCCAGCTCACCACCGAGCGCGGGCGGGAAGTTCTTC.

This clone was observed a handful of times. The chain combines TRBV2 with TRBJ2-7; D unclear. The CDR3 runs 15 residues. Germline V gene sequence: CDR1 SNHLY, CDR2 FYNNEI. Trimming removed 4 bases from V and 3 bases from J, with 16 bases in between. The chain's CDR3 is CASSGGRQNYYEQYF. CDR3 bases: TGTGCCAGCAGTGGAGGTCGGCAGAACTACTACGAGCAGTACTTC.

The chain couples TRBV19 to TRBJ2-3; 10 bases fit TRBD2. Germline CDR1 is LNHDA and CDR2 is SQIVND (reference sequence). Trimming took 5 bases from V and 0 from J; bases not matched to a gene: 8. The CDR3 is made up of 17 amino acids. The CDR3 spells CASSPGLATLSTDTQYF. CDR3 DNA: TGTGCCAGTAGTCCGGGACTAGCGACCCTCAGCACAGATACGCAGTATTTT.

The CDR3 loop is CASSLGGSGNTIYF. The CDR3 bases are TGTGCCAGCAGCTTAGGAGGTTCCGGAAACACCATATATTTT. This sequence joins TRBV7-2 and TRBJ1-3; D is undetermined. The CDR3 is made up of 14 amino acids. The germline V gene has CDR1 SGHTA and CDR2 FQGNSA. The V gene lost 1 base and the J gene lost 4 bases, with 8 bases spanning the gap.

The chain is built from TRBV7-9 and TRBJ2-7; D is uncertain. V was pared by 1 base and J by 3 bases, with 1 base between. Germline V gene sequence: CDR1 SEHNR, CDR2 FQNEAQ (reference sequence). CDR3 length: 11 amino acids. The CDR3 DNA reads TGTGCCAGCAGCTTAGTCTACGAGCAGTACTTC. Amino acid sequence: CASSLVYEQYF.

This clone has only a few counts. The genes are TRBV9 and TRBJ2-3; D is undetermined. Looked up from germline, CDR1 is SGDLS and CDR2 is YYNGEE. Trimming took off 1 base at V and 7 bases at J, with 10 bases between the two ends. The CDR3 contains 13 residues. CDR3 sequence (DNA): TGTGCCAGCAGCGTATCCCAGTTCAATACGCAGTATTTT. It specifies CASSVSQFNTQYF.

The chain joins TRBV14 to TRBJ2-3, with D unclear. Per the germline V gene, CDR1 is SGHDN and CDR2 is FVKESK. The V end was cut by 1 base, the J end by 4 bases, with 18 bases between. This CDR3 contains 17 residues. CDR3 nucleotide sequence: TGTGCCAGCAGCCAAGGGGTTCACGTCTTACGGTCAGATACGCAGTATTTT. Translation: CASSQGVHVLRSDTQYF.

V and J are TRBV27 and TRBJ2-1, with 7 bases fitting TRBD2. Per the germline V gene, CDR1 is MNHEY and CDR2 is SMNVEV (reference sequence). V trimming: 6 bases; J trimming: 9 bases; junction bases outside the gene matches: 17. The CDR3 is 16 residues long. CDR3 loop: CASRGRGSGFFVEQFF. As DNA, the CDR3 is TGTGCCAGCAGAGGACGGGGTAGCGGGTTTTTCGTTGAGCAGTTCTTC.

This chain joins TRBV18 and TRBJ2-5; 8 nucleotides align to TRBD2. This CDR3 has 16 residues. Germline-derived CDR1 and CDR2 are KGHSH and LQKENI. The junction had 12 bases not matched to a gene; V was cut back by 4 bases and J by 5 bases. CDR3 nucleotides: TGTGCCAGCTCACTCACCGTGACTAGCGTTTTGGAGACCCAGTACTTC. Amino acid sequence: CASSLTVTSVLETQYF.

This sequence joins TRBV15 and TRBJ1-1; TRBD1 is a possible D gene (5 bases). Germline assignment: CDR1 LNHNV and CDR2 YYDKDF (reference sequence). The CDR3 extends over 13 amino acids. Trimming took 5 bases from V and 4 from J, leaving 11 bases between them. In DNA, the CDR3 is TGTGCCACCAGCTGGGGGAAGGGCACTGAAGCTTTCTTT. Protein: CATSWGKGTEAFF.

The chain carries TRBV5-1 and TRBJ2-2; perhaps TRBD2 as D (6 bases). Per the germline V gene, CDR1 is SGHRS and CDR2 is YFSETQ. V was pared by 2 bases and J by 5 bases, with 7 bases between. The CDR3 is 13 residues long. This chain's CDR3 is CASSFGGTGELFF. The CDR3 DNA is TGCGCCAGCAGCTTCGGGGGAACCGGGGAGCTGTTTTTT.

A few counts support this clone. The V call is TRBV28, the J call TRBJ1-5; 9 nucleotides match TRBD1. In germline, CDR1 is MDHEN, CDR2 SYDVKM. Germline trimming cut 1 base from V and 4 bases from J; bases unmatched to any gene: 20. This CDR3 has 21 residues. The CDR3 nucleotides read TGTGCCAGCAGTTTATTCTACTCGGGTGGGTTAGTGGGACAGGGTAATCAGCCCCAGCATTTT. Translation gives CASSLFYSGGLVGQGNQPQHF. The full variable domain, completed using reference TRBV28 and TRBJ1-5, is DVKVTQSSRYLVKRTGEKVFLECVQDMDHENMFWYRQDPGLGLRLIYFSYDVKMKEKGDIPEGYSVSREKKERFSLILESASTNQTSMYLCASSLFYSGGLVGQGNQPQHFGDGTRLSIL.

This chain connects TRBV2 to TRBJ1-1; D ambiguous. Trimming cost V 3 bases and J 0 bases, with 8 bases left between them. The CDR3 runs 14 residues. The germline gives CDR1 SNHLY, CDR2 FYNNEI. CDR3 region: CASSDGILNTEAFF. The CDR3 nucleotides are TGTGCCAGCAGTGATGGGATCCTGAACACTGAAGCTTTCTTT.

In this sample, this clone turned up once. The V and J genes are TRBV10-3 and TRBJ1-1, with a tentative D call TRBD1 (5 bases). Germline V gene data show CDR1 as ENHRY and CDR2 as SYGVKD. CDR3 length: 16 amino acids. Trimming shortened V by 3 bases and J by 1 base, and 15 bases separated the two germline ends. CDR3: CAISEFQGPQNTEAFF. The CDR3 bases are TGTGCCATCAGTGAATTCCAGGGACCTCAGAACACTGAAGCTTTCTTT.

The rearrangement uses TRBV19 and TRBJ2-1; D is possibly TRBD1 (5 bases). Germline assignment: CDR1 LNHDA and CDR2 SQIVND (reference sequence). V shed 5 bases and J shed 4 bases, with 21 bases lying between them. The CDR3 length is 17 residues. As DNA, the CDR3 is TGTGCCAGTAGTTTGAGTCAGGGATCCTTCTCGTACAATGAGCAGTTCTTC. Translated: CASSLSQGSFSYNEQFF.

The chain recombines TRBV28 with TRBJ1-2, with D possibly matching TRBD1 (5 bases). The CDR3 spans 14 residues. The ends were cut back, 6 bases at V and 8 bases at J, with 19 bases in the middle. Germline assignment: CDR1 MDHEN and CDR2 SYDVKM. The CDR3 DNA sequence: TGTGCCAGCAGAACCGGGACGCAAGTAGGCGGCTACACCTTC. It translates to CASRTGTQVGGYTF.

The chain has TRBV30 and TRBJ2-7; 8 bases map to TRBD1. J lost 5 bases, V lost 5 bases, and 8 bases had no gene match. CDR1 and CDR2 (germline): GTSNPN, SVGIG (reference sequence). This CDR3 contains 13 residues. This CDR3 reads CAWAKTGVHEQYF. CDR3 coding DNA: TGTGCCTGGGCTAAGACAGGGGTCCACGAGCAGTACTTC.